In this sample, the clone carrying this T cell receptor (beta chain) turned up once. This CDR3 is 15 amino acids long. This sample stems from a study of PD-L1 blockade in urothelial cancer. Across the study: Prior regimens of chemotherapy numbered 0 to 3 per patient.

Sequencing used immunoSEQ multiplex PCR; TCRdb keeps in-frame clones, though not all of them. The sample contains tens of thousands of clones, around 89% of which appear only once. Time point denoted: pretreatment peripheral blood. This sample comprised PBMCs, obtained around atezolizumab (anti-PD-L1) treatment. The TCR was taken from a man aged 60-69 years with urothelial cancer. The chain combines TRBV21-1 with TRBJ1-5; the DNA was not compared with TRBD1, the D call given in the table. TRBV21-1 is reported as a pseudogene. The CDR3 DNA follows: TGTGCCAGCAGCGAACAGGACCGCAGCAATCAGCCCCAGCATTTT. Its translation is CASSEQDRSNQPQHF.